This TCR beta chain was sequenced during a study of blood T cell repertoires in COVID-19. Study summary: Some COVID-19 samples were acute and others convalescent; all came from the United States, Italy and Spain. PBMCs, B-cell-depleted T cells, or T cells provided the cDNA or gDNA that made up the material.

Per the original methods: Estimated nucleated cell counts came from reference gene primer amplification. Produced via immunoSEQ multiplex PCR; TCRdb's table is partial and in-frame only. The DNA was the basis for D and trimming; V, J and clone size are from that table. The sample carries tens of thousands of clones, 65% to 80% recorded once. The CDR3 covers 15 residues. Germline CDR1 is MNHEY and CDR2 is SVGAGI. V shed 2 bases, J shed 4 bases, and the junction held 2 bases outside the gene matches. Sequences were obtained from peripheral blood. The J gene is TRBJ1-3, the V gene TRBV6-5; TRBD1 agrees at 10 bases. The sequence was collected from a human donor in a cohort sampled during active COVID-19. CDR3 in amino acids: CASSYGTGAGNTIYF. CDR3 nucleotides: TGTGCCAGCAGTTACGGGACAGGGGCGGGAAACACCATATATTTT.